The source of this T cell receptor (beta chain) is a study of T cell repertoires in cytomegalovirus infection (dated by TCRdb to the late 2010s). In terms of the full investigation: The HLA type of each donor mattered for the analysis, because public TCR beta signatures pointed to carriage of CMV infection along with the matching HLA type. The paper as a whole reports these results and caveats: The ex vivo response was dominated by HLA-C-restricted CMV-specific TCR beta clonotypes, which also provided the single most frequent clonotype in two of eight donors. In both this cohort and an independent cohort of over 350 donors, the cumulative frequency of public TCR beta family members distinguished carriers of CMV infection plus the relevant HLA type.

The reads were generated on an Illumina HiSeq 1500. TCRdb reprocessed the public reads (quality trimming at Q25 with fastp, clone calling with MiXCR) and kept in-frame beta chains. Each record represents a unique CDR3 protein, reported with the most common genes and DNA among its rows. The sample table lists approximately 500,000 distinct CDR3 sequences, around 11% of them with a count of one. Of the sample, roughly a tenth is held by the ten largest clones. This clonotype was recorded many times. Its antigen remains unidentified. Per-base qualities were not stored, and no clone one base away is much larger. The TCR originated in a human donor in good health (CMV status not recorded). Some clones in this sample may be carry-over from other donors' samples. The specimen sequenced was PBMCs.

The CDR3: CASSLGPTRLYTQYF. The sequence in DNA is TGTGCCAGCAGCTTAGGTCCAACCCGATTGTATACGCAGTATTTT. The V and J segments used are TRBV7-2 and TRBJ2-3; the D gene identity is not certain. CDR3 length: 15 amino acids, cysteine to phenylalanine. The retained sequence is limited to the CDR3, 45 bases, with the frame set at the first base. CDR1 is given as SGHTA and CDR2 as FQGNSA, both from the germline V gene. V lost 1 base and J lost 7 bases; the stretch between them is 15 bases long.